The rows below give T cell receptor beta chains drawn from one sample of a study of blood T cells in healthy people across ages. TCRdb ran MiXCR on the 5' RACE reads and lists one entry per CDR3 protein. The sample records about 1.5 million distinct CDR3 sequences, approximately 43% being singletons. Material: blood. The receptor source for this set is a woman between 18 and 29 years old in good health. The CDR3 runs from the conserved cysteine through the conserved F or W. Each record gives: D gene, J gene, V gene, clone size, CDR3 DNA, CDR3 protein. D genes are given only for firm matches. Expanded clones are given a class, and other clones once, few, many or no size at all.

>NA|TRBJ1-5|TRBV3-1|NA
TGTGCCAGCAGCCAAGGGACGAGCCGGCAGCCCCAGCATTTT
CASSQGTSRQPQHF
>TRBD2|TRBJ2-2|TRBV5-1|NA
TGCGCCAGCAGCCAGGGGACTAGCGGGGAGGAGCTGTTTTTT
CASSQGTSGEELFF
>NA|TRBJ2-3|TRBV9|NA
TGTGCCAGTAATCCGGAGGTCTGGCCAGATACGCAGTATTTT
CASNPEVWPDTQYF
>NA|TRBJ2-7|TRBV11-1|few
TGTGCCAGCAGCTGGACGTTTGACTACGAGCAGTACTTC
CASSWTFDYEQYF
>NA|TRBJ2-7|TRBV20-1|NA
TGCAGTGCTAACGTGCGGTACGAGCAGTACTTC
CSANVRYEQYF
>NA|TRBJ2-7|TRBV20-1|NA
TGCAGTGCTAGAGATCGTTTCAGGGGCGACCACGAGCAGTACTTC
CSARDRFRGDHEQYF
>NA|TRBJ1-2|TRBV7-2|few
TGTGCCAGCAGCCTCTCCCCGGGGCTCCATACGGCTGGCTACACCTTC
CASSLSPGLHTAGYTF
>NA|TRBJ2-2|TRBV7-2|few
TGTGCCAGCAGCCCGCCGGGACAAGGATTCACCGGGGAGCTGTTTTTT
CASSPPGQGFTGELFF
>TRBD2|TRBJ2-5|TRBV29-1|NA
TGCAGCGTTGAACATGGCGCGAGCGGGGGGTTTGAGACCCAGTACTTC
CSVEHGASGGFETQYF
>TRBD2|TRBJ2-1|TRBV3-1|NA
TGTGCCAGCAGGCACGGACTAGGAGGGATCGATGAGCAGTTCTTC
CASRHGLGGIDEQFF
>TRBD2|TRBJ2-3|TRBV9|NA
TGTGCCAGCAACTGGGCGGGGGGACTCACAGATACGCAGTATTTT
CASNWAGGLTDTQYF
>TRBD2|TRBJ2-5|TRBV6-6|NA
TGTGCCAGCAGTCCAAATCCTAGCGGGAGCGGGACCCAGTACTTC
CASSPNPSGSGTQYF
>TRBD2|TRBJ2-3|TRBV12-5|NA
TGTGCTAGTGGTCTACGGGGGGGACCCACAGATACGCAGTATTTT
CASGLRGGPTDTQYF
>TRBD2|TRBJ2-2|TRBV29-1|NA
TGCAGCGTTGCGACGCGGTACCTCGGGACTAGCGGTTTCGGGGAGCTGTTTTTT
CSVATRYLGTSGFGELFF
>NA|TRBJ2-6|TRBV7-2|NA
TGTGCCAGCAGCTTAGACCGGGGCAGCGTCCTGACTTTC
CASSLDRGSVLTF
>NA|TRBJ2-1|TRBV6-2/TRBV6-3|NA
TGTGCCAGCAGTTACGGGATAGGTCTACGCTCCTGCAATGAGCAGTTCTTC
CASSYGIGLRSCNEQFF
>TRBD2|TRBJ2-1|TRBV27|NA
TGTGCCAGCAGTTTCTTTAGCGGGAGGGCCGTCAATGAGCAGTTCTTC
CASSFFSGRAVNEQFF
>NA|TRBJ2-7|TRBV4-3|NA
TGCGCCAGCAGCCAAGATCCGCTTCATCTCTCCTACGAGCAGTACTTC
CASSQDPLHLSYEQYF
>NA|TRBJ1-5|TRBV5-1|NA
TGCGCCAGCAGCCAAGGACGGGGCGAGCCCCAGCATTTT
CASSQGRGEPQHF
>NA|TRBJ2-5|TRBV7-9|NA
TGTGCCAGCAGCTTTGCCCAGTCGCAAGAGACCCAGTACTTC
CASSFAQSQETQYF
>NA|TRBJ2-1|TRBV7-9|NA
TGTGCCAGCATCCCGCCGGGACAGCAGTTCTTC
CASIPPGQQFF
>TRBD2|TRBJ2-1|TRBV14|NA
TGTGCCAGCAGCCAAGGAATAGGGTTGCGGGAGGGTACCAATGAGCAGTTCTTC
CASSQGIGLREGTNEQFF
>TRBD1|TRBJ1-2|TRBV6-5|NA
TGTGCCAGCAGCCCGACAGGGTGGAGGAGCTATGGCTACACCTTC
CASSPTGWRSYGYTF
>TRBD1|TRBJ2-1|TRBV7-2|few
TGTGCCAGCAGCCGTAAACCGGGACAGGGGGGTGAGCAGTTCTTC
CASSRKPGQGGEQFF
>NA|TRBJ1-1|TRBV4-1|few
TGCGCCAGCAGCATTCCAAGCCAGATGAACACTGAAGCTTTCTTT
CASSIPSQMNTEAFF
>NA|TRBJ2-7|TRBV11-2|NA
TGTGCCAGCAGCCAAACAGTTCCCTACGAGCAGTACTTC
CASSQTVPYEQYF
>NA|TRBJ2-1|TRBV7-2|NA
TGTGCCAGCAGCTTTTGGACGAAAATCTCCTACAATGAGCAGTTCTTC
CASSFWTKISYNEQFF
>TRBD2|TRBJ2-7|TRBV4-3|NA
TGCGCCAGCAGCCAGGAATACGGGACTAGCGGCTACAATGAGCAGTACTTC
CASSQEYGTSGYNEQYF
>TRBD1|TRBJ2-7|TRBV7-2|NA
TGTGCCAGCAGCTCTCCAGACAGGGGGCAAAGGAATGAGCAGTACTTC
CASSSPDRGQRNEQYF
>TRBD1|TRBJ2-1|TRBV25-1|NA
TGTGCCAGCAGTGAACCCGGACAGGGGGAGCAGTTCTTC
CASSEPGQGEQFF
>TRBD2|TRBJ2-2|TRBV10-2|NA
TGCGCCAGCAGTGAGGCTAGCGGACTTACGAACACCGGGGAGCTGTTTTTT
CASSEASGLTNTGELFF
>NA|TRBJ2-1|TRBV3-1|NA
TGTGCCAGCAGCCAAGTCGGGAGCGGCAATGAGCAGTTCTTC
CASSQVGSGNEQFF
>NA|TRBJ2-3|TRBV12-3/TRBV12-4|NA
TGTGCCAGCAGTGTGGGACAAAGACTGGCAGATACGCAGTATTTT
CASSVGQRLADTQYF
>NA|TRBJ1-4|TRBV20-1|NA
TGCAGTGCTCTGGACATCCGAGGAGAAAAACTGTTTTTT
CSALDIRGEKLFF
>NA|TRBJ1-2|TRBV29-1|NA
TGCAGCAGTAACGGGGGCGGCTATGGCTACACCTTC
CSSNGGGYGYTF
>NA|TRBJ1-4|TRBV27|many
TGTGCCAGCAGTTCTACCCCTCAGTACACCGAAAAACTGTTTTTT
CASSSTPQYTEKLFF
>TRBD2|TRBJ2-3|TRBV7-9|few
TGTGCCAGCAGCTCGCTAGCTAGCGGGGGGGCTAGTACGCAGTATTTT
CASSSLASGGASTQYF
>NA|TRBJ2-3|TRBV6-5|NA
TGTGCCAGCAGTTACGAGGGCCAACAGTATTTT
CASSYEGQQYF
>TRBD2|TRBJ2-7|TRBV28|few
TGTGCCAGCAGTTCGCGGACTAGCGGGAACTCCTACGAGCAGTACTTC
CASSSRTSGNSYEQYF
>TRBD2|TRBJ2-1|TRBV6-2/TRBV6-3|NA
TGTGCCAGCAGTTACACAGTAGCGGGAAGGCGGTCCTACAATGAGCAGTTCTTC
CASSYTVAGRRSYNEQFF
>TRBD1|TRBJ1-2|TRBV3-1|NA
TGTGCCAGCAGCCAACTGGACAGGGGACGATATGGCTACACCTTC
CASSQLDRGRYGYTF
>NA|TRBJ1-2|TRBV30|few
TGTGCCTGGGGGGTTGGAAACTATGGCTACACCTTC
CAWGVGNYGYTF
>NA|TRBJ1-2|TRBV12-3/TRBV12-4|NA
TGTGCCAGCAGTTTTGGGGGCGGCGAATATGGCTACACCTTC
CASSFGGGEYGYTF
>NA|TRBJ2-7|TRBV4-3|few
TGCGCCAGCAGCCAAGATCGGGGCGGGATTTACGAGCAGTACTTC
CASSQDRGGIYEQYF
>NA|TRBJ2-3|TRBV4-1|NA
TGCGCCAGCAGCCGCTTAGGGTCCCGCTCCGGGGCTGATACGCAGTATTTT
CASSRLGSRSGADTQYF
>TRBD1|TRBJ1-5|TRBV6-5|NA
TGTGCCAGCAAGACAGGGTCGGGTCAGCCCCAGCATTTT
CASKTGSGQPQHF
>TRBD2|TRBJ2-3|TRBV12-3/TRBV12-4|many
TGTGCCAGCAGTTACTACGGGGGGGCAGTCACAGATACGCAGTATTTT
CASSYYGGAVTDTQYF
>TRBD1|TRBJ1-2|TRBV7-9|NA
TGTGCCAGCAGCTCAATCAGGGACAGGCACAACTATGGCTACACCTTC
CASSSIRDRHNYGYTF
>TRBD2|TRBJ2-6|TRBV18|NA
TGTGCCAGCTCACCCCGGAGTGGCGGGAGAGACTCTGGGGCCAACGTCCTGACTTTC
CASSPRSGGRDSGANVLTF
>TRBD1|TRBJ2-7|TRBV6-6|few
TGTGCCAGCAGTTACTCGGGGACAGCCCTGGTCGAGCAGTACTTC
CASSYSGTALVEQYF
>TRBD1|TRBJ2-5|TRBV29-1|NA
TGCGGCGGGACAGGGAATGTCAATGAGCAGTACTTC
CGGTGNVNEQYF
>NA|TRBJ1-4|TRBV12-5|NA
TGTGCTAGTGGTTTGTTACGGGAGCGCGTTAATGAAAAACTGTTTTTT
CASGLLRERVNEKLFF
>TRBD1|TRBJ2-7|TRBV27|NA
TGTGCCAGCAGTCTCTTGGGGACAGGGAAATACGGGCAGTACTTC
CASSLLGTGKYGQYF
>NA|TRBJ2-1|TRBV10-3|once
TGTGCCATCAGTGAGTCGATTCGCGGGGACGGTGAGCAGTTCTTC
CAISESIRGDGEQFF
>NA|TRBJ1-2|TRBV14|NA
TGTGCCAGCAGCCAATCCCCTGCCCGTCAGGGCCATGGCTACACCTTC
CASSQSPARQGHGYTF
>NA|TRBJ2-1|TRBV6-2/TRBV6-3|NA
TGTGCCAGCAACGTCGAGAGTAAATACAATGAGCAGTTCTTC
CASNVESKYNEQFF
>NA|TRBJ2-3|TRBV4-3|NA
TGCGCCAGCAGCCCTAACTTGAGGACTAACGCGCAGTATTTT
CASSPNLRTNAQYF
>NA|TRBJ1-5|TRBV6-2/TRBV6-3|few
TGTGCCAGCAGACTTCGACAGGCCAATCAGCCCCAGCATTTT
CASRLRQANQPQHF
>NA|TRBJ1-4|TRBV6-6|NA
TGTGCCAGCAGTTCCCCACAGGGCGGTGATGAAAAACTGTTTTTT
CASSSPQGGDEKLFF
>NA|TRBJ2-5|TRBV7-7|NA
TGTGCTAGCAGCCACGGTCTAGCGACCCCAGAAGAGACCCAGTACTTC
CASSHGLATPEETQYF